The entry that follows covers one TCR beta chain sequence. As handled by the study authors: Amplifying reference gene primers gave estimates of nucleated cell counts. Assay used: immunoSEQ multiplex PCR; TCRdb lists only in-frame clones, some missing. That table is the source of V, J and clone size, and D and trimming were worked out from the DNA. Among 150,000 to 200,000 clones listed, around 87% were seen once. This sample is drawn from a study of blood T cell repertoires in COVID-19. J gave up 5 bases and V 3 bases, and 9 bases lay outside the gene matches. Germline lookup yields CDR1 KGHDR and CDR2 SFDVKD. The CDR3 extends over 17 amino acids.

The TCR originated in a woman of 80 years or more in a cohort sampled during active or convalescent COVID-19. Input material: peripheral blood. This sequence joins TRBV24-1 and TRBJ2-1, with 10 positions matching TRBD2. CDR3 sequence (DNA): TGTGCCACCAGTGATAGGGCTAGCGGGAGTTACAACAATGAGCAGTTCTTC. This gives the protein CATSDRASGSYNNEQFF.